The sequence of this T cell receptor (beta chain) was determined in a study of follicular helper T cells after annual influenza vaccination. The CDR3 spans 14 residues. With 6 bases removed from V and 0 bases from J, the gap between germline ends came to 8 bases. Germline V gene sequence: CDR1 MGHDK, CDR2 SYGVNS. Survey level resolution was used for TCRB sequencing. Method: immunoSEQ multiplex PCR; TCRdb's copy keeps in-frame clones and lacks some. This sample yields approximately 11,000 clones, of which about 84% are seen a single time; roughly 0.87% belongs to the top ten. Sorted blood CD4 subsets were sequenced before and after adults received seasonal inactivated influenza vaccine. Subjects lived in the community and lacked influenza vaccine within the prior 6 months. Between about 35 and 110 mL of blood was drawn per time point.

The chain has TRBV25-1 and TRBJ2-2; D perhaps matches TRBD2 (6 bases). This TCR came from an adult who received the influenza vaccine. The specimen was CXCR5- memory CD4+ T cells sorted from blood, collected 6 weeks after influenza vaccination. CDR3 amino acids: CASRRGPNTGELFF. CDR3 DNA sequence: TGTGCCAGCAGGCGGGGACCGAACACCGGGGAGCTGTTTTTT.